This TCR beta chain was sequenced in a study of blood T cell repertoires in COVID-19. Study information: Acute and convalescent COVID-19 specimens originated in the United States, Italy and Spain. PBMCs, B-cell-depleted T cells, or T cells were the source of the cDNA or gDNA that made up the material.

In the original workflow: Nucleated cell counts were estimated from reference gene primer amplification. This table comes from immunoSEQ multiplex PCR, and its TCRdb copy is limited to in-frame clones, with some not included. V and J calls and clone size follow that table, whereas D and trimming were derived from the DNA. The sample has approximately 89,000 clones; nearly 95% are singletons. Germline lookup yields CDR1 LGHNA and CDR2 YNFKEQ. Unmatched junction bases numbered 5, after V lost 0 bases and J lost 3 bases. The CDR3 is made up of 17 amino acids. The chain carries TRBV4-2 and TRBJ2-3; TRBD2 aligns across 11 bases. Sequencing was carried out using peripheral blood. The receptor's source is a human donor with active COVID-19. The donor label of this sample is uncertain. CDR3 amino acids: CASSQDSSSGGTDTQYF. CDR3 bases: TGTGCCAGCAGCCAAGATTCGTCTAGCGGGGGGACAGATACGCAGTATTTT.